This T cell receptor (beta chain) appears in the sequencing data of a study of blood T cell repertoires in COVID-19 (dated by TCRdb to the early 2020s). With respect to the entire study: Samples covering the acute and convalescent phases of COVID-19 were provided by collaborators in the United States, Italy and Spain. The material from the prospective study consisted of cDNA or gDNA derived from T cells, B-cell-depleted T cells, or PBMCs. Deeply sampled blood TCRbeta repertoires from subjects exposed to, actively infected with, or recovered from COVID-19 were included in the dataset. The repertoires were released in a freely available public database meant as a resource for research on the immune response to SARS-CoV-2. Samples were obtained from the ongoing ImmuneRACE study (first 160 participants) and from 1,254 subjects provided by 6 global collaborators. Nearly every sample came with metadata listing a de-identified subject ID, COVID-19 status, age in years and sex. Where available, HLA class I and class II types were obtained from metadata supplied by the sample provider rather than from assay-based typing. Study-level results and caveats: Clinical and demographic metadata were provided uncurated, with the amount varying by source and participant.

Concerning this clone: Its antigen is unknown. No base quality information exists; no much larger clone differs at one position.

TCRbeta CDR3 regions were amplified from genomic DNA using the immunoSEQ Assay, a bias-controlled multiplex PCR. The published analysis was carried out like this. The number of nucleated cells in each sample was estimated from the amplification of reference gene primers within the assay. To quantify the absolute abundance of each unique TCRbeta CDR3 rearrangement, sequence reads were collapsed and filtered. Productive Simpson clonality was computed per sample as the square root of Simpson's diversity index over productive rearrangements. TCRdb limited this immuneACCESS table to in-frame rearrangements with V and J called. A share of clones is missing; checked studies link under half to unresolved V genes, and the rest is unexplained. That table gives V, J and clone size, and the DNA gave D and trimming. The sample table contains about 260,000 clones; only one count was recorded for about 85% of them. The leading ten clones occupy about an eighth of the sample.

Trimming leaves V shorter by 1 base and J shorter by 2 bases, with the junction holding 5 bases beyond the gene matches. The germline V gene encodes CDR1 LGHNA and CDR2 YSLEER. Measured from the cysteine to the phenylalanine, the CDR3 is 16 residues long. Left in the record is the CDR3 DNA by itself, 48 bases read in frame from the first base. Whole blood was collected in K2EDTA tubes by collaborating institutions according to the institutions' own protocols. For TCRbeta analysis, collaborators shipped samples in one of three forms: frozen whole blood, isolated PBMCs, or DNA extracted from either of those sample types.

This TCR was sampled from a human donor in a cohort sampled during active COVID-19. Material: peripheral blood. The rearrangement joined TRBV4-3 to TRBJ2-3, and 8 junctional nucleotides match TRBD1. The CDR3 sequence is CASSQVLTGVTDTQYF. In nucleotide form, the sequence is TGCGCCAGCAGCCAAGTCCTGACAGGGGTCACAGATACGCAGTATTTT.